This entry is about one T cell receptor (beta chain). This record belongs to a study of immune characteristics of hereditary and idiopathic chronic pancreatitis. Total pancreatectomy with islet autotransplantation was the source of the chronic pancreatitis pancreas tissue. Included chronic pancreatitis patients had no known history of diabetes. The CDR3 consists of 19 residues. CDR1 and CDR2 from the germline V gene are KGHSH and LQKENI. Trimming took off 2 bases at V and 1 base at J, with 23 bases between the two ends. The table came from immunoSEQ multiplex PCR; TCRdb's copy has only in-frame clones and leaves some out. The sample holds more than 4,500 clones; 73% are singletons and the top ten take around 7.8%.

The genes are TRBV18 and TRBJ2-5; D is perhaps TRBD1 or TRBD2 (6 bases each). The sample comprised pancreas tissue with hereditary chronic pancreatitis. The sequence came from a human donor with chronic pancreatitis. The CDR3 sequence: CASSPGMKGEEVGQETQYF. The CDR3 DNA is TGTGCCAGCTCACCAGGGATGAAGGGGGAGGAGGTAGGCCAAGAGACCCAGTACTTC.